This entry features one T cell receptor beta chain sequence. Library preparation (for TCRbeta) was performed with unique molecular identifiers. Using its own MiXCR run on the PCR reads, TCRdb lists one record per CDR3 protein. The profile shows 200,000 to 250,000 distinct CDR3 sequences, about a tenth of them singletons. These data are taken from a study of T-cell reconstitution after alpha-beta-depleted transplantation in children. Sequencing was performed on PBMCs from the stem cell graft donor, taken from the stem cell graft. The origin of this receptor is a human donor who donated a stem cell graft to a child with acute lymphoblastic leukemia.

The CDR3 here is CASSPGLAGEETQYF. CDR3 sequence (DNA): TGCGCCAGCAGCCCCGGACTAGCGGGGGAAGAGACCCAGTACTTC. The chain employs TRBV5-1 and TRBJ2-5; TRBD2 matches 13 bases. Trimming took 4 bases from V and 3 from J; bases not matched to a gene: 3. The CDR3 has 15 residues. Germline V gives CDR1 SGHRS, CDR2 YFSETQ.